This T cell receptor (beta chain) was captured by sequencing in a study of cytomegalovirus exposure and HLA in healthy donors. Study findings and constraints: Most of the TCR beta V segments (in an earlier analysis) were productive either about 90% or about 30% of the time.

PCR employed 60 Vbeta and 13 Jbeta primers. Generated by immunoSEQ multiplex PCR, the TCRdb table keeps only in-frame clones and is missing some. The sample records 150,000 to 200,000 clones, roughly 73% being singletons. The germline V and J ends were trimmed by 1 base and 9 bases, with 14 bases remaining between them. CDR1 SGHRS and CDR2 YFSETQ come from the germline V gene. The CDR3 contains 15 residues. To note about this clone: No antigen is known for it.

The genes are TRBV5-1 and TRBJ1-6; weak D call: TRBD1 (5 bases). The clonotype was recovered from a woman aged 25 to 39 in good health and CMV-seronegative. Sequencing input: PBMCs. The CDR3 bases are TGCGCCAGCAGCTTGATGGGGGAGGAAAGTTCACCCCTCCACTTT. This codes for CASSLMGEESSPLHF.